These 20 T cell receptor beta chains share one sample of origin, sequenced in a study of cytomegalovirus exposure and HLA in healthy donors. This PCR relied on a set of 60 Vbeta primers and 13 Jbeta primers. Using immunoSEQ multiplex PCR, the repertoire was profiled, and TCRdb retains in-frame clones only, with some absent. The sample has roughly 160,000 clones, roughly 85% seen once. The sample was PBMCs. Receptor source: a man between 50 and 59 years old in good health and CMV-seropositive.

The rearrangement uses TRBV13 and TRBJ1-4; TRBD1 is a possible D gene (6 bases). The CDR3 spans 18 residues. Between the trimmed V and J ends, which lost 5 bases and 4 bases, there was a span of 23 bases. The V gene's germline CDR1 is PRHDT and CDR2 FYEKMQ (reference sequence). The CDR3 is CASSRTGQRKYGNEKLFF. Written as DNA, the CDR3 is TGTGCCAGCAGCCGAACCGGACAGCGAAAGTATGGTAATGAAAAACTGTTTTTT. Full variable domain (remainder filled in from reference TRBV13 and TRBJ1-4): AAGVIQSPRHLIKEKRETATLKCYPIPRHDTVYWYQQGPGQDPQFLISFYEKMQSDKGSIPDRFSAQQFSDYHSELNMSSLELGDSALYFCASSRTGQRKYGNEKLFFGSGTQLSVL.

The chain carries TRBV28 and TRBJ2-5; 9 bases are a match to TRBD1. The DNA end is a closer match to TRBJ2-7, so the J assignment may be wrong. The CDR3 is made up of 12 amino acids. CDR1 is MDHEN and CDR2 is SYDVKM in the germline V gene. CDR3 loop: CASRDRAHEQYF. In nucleotides, the CDR3 is TGTGCCAGCCGGGACAGGGCCCACGAGCAGTACTTC.

The J gene is TRBJ1-2, the V gene TRBV19; D is undetermined. V dropped 6 bases and J dropped 2 bases, with 10 bases sitting between them. Germline V gene data show CDR1 as LNHDA and CDR2 as SQIVND (reference sequence). This CDR3 is 13 amino acids long. Here the CDR3 reads CASSVPGNYGYTF. The CDR3 nucleotides are TGTGCCAGTAGCGTCCCGGGAAACTATGGCTACACCTTC. Combining the CDR3 with reference TRBV19 and TRBJ1-2 gives the whole variable domain DGGITQSPKYLFRKEGQNVTLSCEQNLNHDAMYWYRQDPGQGLRLIYYSQIVNDFQKGDIAEGYSVSREKKESFPLTVTSAQKNPTAFYLCASSVPGNYGYTFGSGTRLTVV.

This sequence joins TRBV27 and TRBJ2-7; D ambiguous. Germline assignment: CDR1 MNHEY and CDR2 SMNVEV (reference sequence). V was cut by 5 bases and J by 4 bases, with 15 bases left in between. This CDR3 region has 14 residues. The CDR3 DNA sequence: TGTGCCAGCAGTCCCTCCAGAGGAAAATACGAGCAGTACTTC. Protein product: CASSPSRGKYEQYF.

This sequence joins TRBV5-6 and TRBJ1-1; TRBD1 aligns across 8 bases. The CDR3 has 14 amino acids. Per germline, CDR1 SGHDT and CDR2 YYEEEE. V lost 5 bases to trimming and J lost 5 bases; unmatched junction nucleotides: 8. CDR3 in amino acids: CASRLIRGRTEAFF. CDR3 nucleotide sequence: TGTGCCAGCAGACTTATCAGGGGGCGGACTGAAGCTTTCTTT.

The chain couples TRBV5-4 to TRBJ1-1, with a possible D match to TRBD1 (5 bases). The CDR3 has 12 residues. Germline V gene data show CDR1 as SGHNT and CDR2 as YYREEE (reference sequence). Trimming left V 7 bases short and J 4 bases short, with 11 bases between. DNA for the CDR3: TGTGCCAGCGGCCAGGGAAGCACTGAAGCTTTCTTT. It yields the protein CASGQGSTEAFF.

This clone was recorded once. The chain joins TRBV5-1 to TRBJ2-3; 16 bases fit TRBD2. Per the germline V gene, CDR1 is SGHRS and CDR2 is YFSETQ. CDR3 size: 17 residues. The V segment lost 4 bases and the J segment 3 bases; nucleotides outside the gene matches: 5. The CDR3 nucleotides read TGCGCCAGCAGCCTGGGGACTAGCGGGGGGGCGACAGATACGCAGTATTTT. Its protein product is CASSLGTSGGATDTQYF.

This clone has a single count. The genes are TRBV4-1 and TRBJ1-4; 11 bases map to TRBD1. The length of the CDR3 is 18 residues. From germline, CDR1 is MGHRA and CDR2 YSYEKL. V lost 2 bases and J lost 7; bases outside the gene matches: 12. This CDR3 is CASSQLAGSGTGGEKLFF. Written as DNA, the CDR3 is TGCGCCAGCAGCCAATTGGCTGGGTCCGGGACAGGGGGTGAAAAACTGTTTTTT.

This rearrangement joins TRBV27 to TRBJ1-5; TRBD1 aligns across 7 bases. The J segment lost 0 bases and the V segment lost 6 bases, leaving 17 bases of the junction unmatched. The germline V gene has CDR1 MNHEY and CDR2 SMNVEV (reference sequence). There are 19 residues in the CDR3. DNA for the CDR3: TGTGCCAGCAGCCGTTGGGGGACAGCGGACGGACTTAGCAATCAGCCCCAGCATTTT. The encoded protein is CASSRWGTADGLSNQPQHF.

This clone was seen a few times. The sample has other DNA sequences that encode this CDR3 too. V usage is TRBV18 and J usage is TRBJ1-5; maybe TRBD1 (5 bases). The germline CDR1 and CDR2 sequences are KGHSH and LQKENI. V dropped 3 bases and J dropped 2 bases, with 11 bases sitting between them. The CDR3 has 15 amino acids. CDR3 sequence (DNA): TGTGCCAGCTCACCCGGGCAGGGTGGCAATCAGCCCCAGCATTTT. Translated, it gives CASSPGQGGNQPQHF.

The chain recombines TRBV28 with TRBJ2-5; D perhaps matches TRBD1 (7 bases). The CDR3 is 14 residues long. V was shortened by 7 bases and J by 3 bases, with 15 bases between the two germline ends. CDR1 MDHEN and CDR2 SYDVKM come from the germline V gene. For the CDR3, the DNA is TGTGCCAGCATTCTACAGGGGAGGAAAGAGACCCAGTACTTC. Translated, it gives CASILQGRKETQYF.

The J gene is TRBJ1-2, the V gene TRBV25-1, with TRBD1 matching 8 bases. V trimming: 5 bases; J trimming: 6 bases; junction bases outside the gene matches: 11. The germline gives CDR1 MGHDK, CDR2 SYGVNS. The CDR3 runs to 15 residues. CDR3 in amino acids: CASSFHGTGPNGYTF. CDR3 bases: TGTGCCAGCAGTTTTCACGGGACAGGTCCAAATGGCTACACCTTC.

V gene TRBV6-6 combines with J gene TRBJ2-4; tentative D call: TRBD2 (6 bases). Germline lookup yields CDR1 MNHNY and CDR2 SVGAGI (reference sequence). CDR3 size: 13 residues. Between the trimmed V and J ends, which lost 2 bases and 7 bases, there was a span of 9 bases. The CDR3 DNA follows: TGTGCCAGCAGTTACGAGCGGGTGAACATTCAGTACTTC. Translation: CASSYERVNIQYF.

The genes are TRBV7-2 and TRBJ2-3; 7 bases are a match to TRBD2. There are 16 residues in the CDR3. V lost 5 bases and J lost 2; bases outside the gene matches: 10. The germline CDR1 and CDR2 sequences are SGHTA and FQGNSA. CDR3 DNA sequence: TGTGCCAGCAGCCCGTTTAGCGGGCTTAACACAGATACGCAGTATTTT. This sequence encodes CASSPFSGLNTDTQYF.

This clone was counted between two and nine times. The V gene is TRBV28, the J gene TRBJ1-6; TRBD1 matches at 8 bases. Germline CDR1 reads MDHEN; CDR2 reads SYDVKM. The CDR3 sequence is 15 residues long. J gave up 7 bases and V 4 bases, and 6 bases lay outside the gene matches. CDR3 sequence (DNA): TGTGCCAGCAGTTCCCGGACAGGGAGCAATTCACCCCTCCACTTT. Residues: CASSSRTGSNSPLHF.

This chain uses TRBV6-5 with TRBJ1-2; a weak D match, TRBD1 (6 bases). V dropped 5 bases and J dropped 3 bases, with 16 bases sitting between them. The germline V gene encodes CDR1 MNHEY and CDR2 SVGAGI. The CDR3 extends over 15 amino acids. CDR3 protein: CASSLSPGQYYGYTF. The DNA for the CDR3 is TGTGCCAGCAGTCTATCACCGGGACAATACTATGGCTACACCTTC.

The chain uses TRBV6-5 and TRBJ1-5; 11 positions agree with TRBD1. Germline assignment: CDR1 MNHEY and CDR2 SVGAGI. This CDR3 is 15 amino acids long. The V gene end was trimmed by 6 bases and the J gene end by 3 bases; junction bases not matched to a gene: 4. CDR3 sequence (DNA): TGTGCCAGCAGCCAGGACAGGGGGCACAATCAGCCCCAGCATTTT. Translating gives CASSQDRGHNQPQHF.

The CDR3 loop reads CAIRDTDRANTEAFF. For the CDR3, the DNA is TGTGCCATCAGGGACACGGACAGGGCGAACACTGAAGCTTTCTTT. V and J are TRBV10-3 and TRBJ1-1; the match to TRBD1 covers 8 bases. V shed 6 bases and J 1 base; nucleotides not matched to a gene: 7. This CDR3 has 15 amino acids. CDR1 and CDR2 from the germline V gene are ENHRY and SYGVKD.

This clone was recorded a few times. V usage is TRBV9 and J usage is TRBJ2-1; a possible D gene is TRBD2 (7 bases). V gave up 4 bases and J gave up 8 bases, with 16 bases separating them. Germline loops: CDR1 SGDLS, CDR2 YYNGEE. The CDR3 runs 14 residues. The chain's CDR3 is CASSPRGGAYEQFF. The CDR3, as DNA: TGTGCCAGCAGCCCCAGAGGGGGGGCCTATGAGCAGTTCTTC. Drawing the rest from reference TRBV9 and TRBJ2-1, the complete variable domain is DSGVTQTPKHLITATGQRVTLRCSPRSGDLSVYWYQQSLDQGLQFLIQYYNGEERAKGNILERFSAQQFPDLHSELNLSSLELGDSALYFCASSPRGGAYEQFFGPGTRLTVL.

The chain couples TRBV29-1 to TRBJ1-3, with a weak D call TRBD1 (5 bases). Germline CDR1 and CDR2: SQVTM and ANQGSEA. V lost 4 bases and J lost 3, with 13 bases in between. This CDR3 region has 14 residues. The CDR3 DNA reads as TGCAGCGTTGTGGTTCAGGGTAGTGGAAACACCATATATTTT. It specifies CSVVVQGSGNTIYF.